This TCR beta chain came from a study of PD-L1 blockade in urothelial cancer (dated by TCRdb to 2016 to 2017). Study-wide context: All patients started therapy around 2014 and received atezolizumab 1,200 mg intravenously every 3 weeks. About 85% of the 29 patients were identified as males with urothelial cancer of bladder origin, and a prior smoking history was reported by 18 of 29 patients. An ECOG performance status of 0 or 1 was recorded for the patients, and 0 to 3 prior chemotherapy regimens had been received by the patients. Blood samples were analyzed 3 weeks after the start of treatment (second dose) and 6 weeks after the start of treatment. Blood samples yielded a median of around 130,000 T cells and around 80,000 unique TCRs, with median clonality 0.080. An exploratory multi-omic analysis was conducted of the somatic, immune and clinical correlates of response to PD-L1 blockade with atezolizumab in urothelial cancer. Pretreatment tumor samples and matched peripheral blood, collected serially before and after atezolizumab treatment, underwent TCR sequencing. Durable clinical benefit was defined as progression-free survival longer than 6 months, and TCR features were also tested against progression-free and overall survival. Whole exome sequencing and RNA sequencing of pretreatment tumors were performed alongside TCR sequencing in the same patients. Some ten patients reached durable clinical benefit, while 20 or so patients did not. Under 30 patients had pretreatment blood TCR-seq, around 25 had at least one posttreatment blood collection, and around 25 had tumor TCR-seq.

What the authors observed across the whole study: Improved progression-free and overall survival was found to be associated with pretreatment peripheral blood TCR clonality below the median. Among patients with durable benefit, tumor-associated TCR clones showed greater expansion in peripheral blood 3 weeks after treatment started (n = 22, p = 0.022). Because the sample size was small (n ≈ 28) and many of the analyses were exploratory, the results are meant to be hypothesis-generating.

According to the study, the label for this sample's time point signals: pretreatment peripheral blood. The cohort comprised around 31 patients with locally advanced or metastatic urothelial carcinoma treated at Memorial Sloan Kettering on a trial protocol. Peripheral blood mononuclear cells were collected pretreatment and during treatment, with between 1 and 8 total time points obtained per patient. The Qiagen DNeasy Blood extraction kit was used to purify genomic DNA from total PBMCs and from tumor samples. PBMCs were collected pretreatment and during treatment and were isolated and stored as previously described. Details on this clone: Its recognized antigen is unknown. One base away there is no much larger clone; base qualities are not given.

Unmatched junction bases come to 9, with V trimmed by 3 bases and J by 5 bases. Looking up the germline V gene (reference sequence) yields CDR1 SGHKS and CDR2 YYEKEE. The CDR3 runs 15 amino acids, cysteine and phenylalanine included. Only CDR3 DNA is held: 45 bases, read in frame from base 1. Synthetic TCR analog templates were spiked into each PCR so that absolute template abundance could be estimated from read counts. TCRbeta CDR3 regions were amplified from genomic DNA with bias-controlled V and J gene primers using the immunoSEQ assay. Sequencing of rearranged TCRbeta segments was done at approximately 20X coverage. In the paper's pipeline: Clustering was used to correct sequencing errors, and CDR3s were annotated against IMGT so that V, D and J genes could be assigned. Downstream analyses used only productive TCRbeta rearrangements, leaving out any out-of-frame or stop-codon sequences. Clonality was calculated as one minus the Shannon entropy normalized by the log of the number of unique productive sequences. Fisher's exact test with Benjamini-Hochberg correction, using a cutoff of adjusted p below 0.01, was how clones that differed between time points or between blood and tumor were identified. TCRdb holds this immuneACCESS table with in-frame rearrangements only. Some clones are missing; in checked studies, unresolved V genes explain under half, and the rest has no known cause. Clone size and V and J calls were adopted from that table, with D and trimming inferred from the DNA. Counted in this sample were tens of thousands of clones; 84% of them appeared once. Of the sample, around a tenth falls within the top ten clones.

This TCR was sampled from a woman between 65 and 79 years old with urothelial cancer. Specimen: PBMCs, collected around atezolizumab (anti-PD-L1) treatment. The chain links TRBV5-5 with TRBJ2-5, and TRBD1 matches 8 of the central bases. The DNA sequence is as follows: TGTGCCAGCAGCTCACAGGGGGTCGTAAGGGAGACCCAGTACTTC. The translation is CASSSQGVVRETQYF. The full variable domain, with segments outside the CDR3 supplied by the reference TRBV5-5 and TRBJ2-5 proteins, appears as DAGVTQSPTHLIKTRGQQVTLRCSPISGHKSVSWYQQVLGQGPQFIFQYYEKEERGRGNFPDRFSARQFPNYSSELNVNALLLGDSALYLCASSSQGVVRETQYFGPGTRLLVL.